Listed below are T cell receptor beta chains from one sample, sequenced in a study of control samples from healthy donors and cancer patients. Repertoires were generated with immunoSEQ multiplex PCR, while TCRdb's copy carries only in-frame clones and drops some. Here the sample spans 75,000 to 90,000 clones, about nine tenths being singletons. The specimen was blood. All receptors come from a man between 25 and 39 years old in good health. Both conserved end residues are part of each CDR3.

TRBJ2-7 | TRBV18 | CASSPDDYEQYF
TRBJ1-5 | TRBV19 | CASKSTPLGGGGPQHF
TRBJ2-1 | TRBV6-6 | CASNGAGGVEQFF
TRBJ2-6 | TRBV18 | CASSPPGLSSGANVLTF
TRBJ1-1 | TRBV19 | CASSIGGGRSGSTEAFF
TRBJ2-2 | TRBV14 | CASSQKGTTGMTGELFF
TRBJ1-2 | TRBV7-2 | CASSLGSMAGLNYGYTF
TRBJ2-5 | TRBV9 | CASSVDIGGETQYF
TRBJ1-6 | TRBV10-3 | CAISDPGQGYSPLHF
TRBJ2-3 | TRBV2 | CASRRLASTDTQYF
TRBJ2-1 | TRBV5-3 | CARSLRDRGTNEQFF
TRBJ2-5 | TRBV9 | CASSQLGGAGETQYF
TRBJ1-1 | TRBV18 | CASSPVEALMNTEAFF
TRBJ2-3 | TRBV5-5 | CASSSRAGGDTDTQYF